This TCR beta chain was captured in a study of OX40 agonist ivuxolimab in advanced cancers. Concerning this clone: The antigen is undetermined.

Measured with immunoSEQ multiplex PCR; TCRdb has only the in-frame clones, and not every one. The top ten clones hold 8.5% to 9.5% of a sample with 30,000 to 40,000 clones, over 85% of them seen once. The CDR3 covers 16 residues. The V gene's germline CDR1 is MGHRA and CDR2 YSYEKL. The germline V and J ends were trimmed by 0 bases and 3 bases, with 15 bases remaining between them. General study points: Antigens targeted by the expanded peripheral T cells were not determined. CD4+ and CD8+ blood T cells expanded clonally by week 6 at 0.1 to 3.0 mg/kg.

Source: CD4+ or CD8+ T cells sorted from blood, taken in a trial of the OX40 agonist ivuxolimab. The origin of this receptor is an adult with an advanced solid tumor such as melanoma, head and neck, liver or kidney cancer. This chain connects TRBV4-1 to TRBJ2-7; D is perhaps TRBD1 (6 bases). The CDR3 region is CASSQEGQGSGYEQYF. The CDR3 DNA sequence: TGCGCCAGCAGCCAAGAGGGGCAGGGGTCGGGCTACGAGCAGTACTTC.